A selection of T cell receptor beta chains follows, all from one sample in a study of T cell repertoires in cytomegalovirus infection. TCRdb re-analysed the reads in MiXCR, keeping a single row per CDR3 protein. The data contain 200,000 to 250,000 distinct CDR3 sequences, roughly 20% of them singletons. Input material: CD8+ T cells from PBMCs. The receptors were sampled from a human donor in good health (CMV status not recorded). Some clones in this sample may be carry-over from other donors' samples. Both conserved end residues are part of each CDR3. The D gene is left open where the match is weak. Size is omitted from some rows. Given values are once, few, many or a class for expanded clones.

d_gene	v_gene	j_gene	abundance	CDR3nt	CDR3aa
TRBD1	TRBV7-8	TRBJ2-3	many	TGTGCCAGCAGCTCCACGGACAGGCGCCCAGATACGCAGTATTTT	CASSSTDRRPDTQYF
.	TRBV6-6	TRBJ1-2	few	TGTGCCAGCAGTTACTCGATGGTCCAGCCAATCTATGGCTACACCTTC	CASSYSMVQPIYGYTF
.	TRBV7-9	TRBJ2-3	.	TGTGCCAGCACTTTTGGGGTGGATACGCAGTATTTT	CASTFGVDTQYF
TRBD2	TRBV20-1	TRBJ2-3	.	TGCAGTCCTGGACTAGCTACAGATACGCAGTATTTT	CSPGLATDTQYF
TRBD1	TRBV6-5	TRBJ1-1	few	TGTGCCAGCAGTTATTCAGGGGGCACTGAAGCTTTCTTT	CASSYSGGTEAFF
TRBD1	TRBV6-5	TRBJ1-2	.	TGTGCCAGCAGTTATTCTCCGGGACAGGGCTACTATGGCTACACCTTC	CASSYSPGQGYYGYTF
.	TRBV7-2	TRBJ1-1	.	TGTGCCAGCAGCTTAGCTTACGTGAACACTGAAGCTTTCTTT	CASSLAYVNTEAFF
TRBD1	TRBV7-8	TRBJ2-1	many	TGTGCCAGCACCCCGGACAGGTTTTACAATGAGCAGTTCTTC	CASTPDRFYNEQFF
.	TRBV7-9	TRBJ1-3	many	TGTGCCAGCAGCGAAACAAGCTCTGGAAACACCATATATTTT	CASSETSSGNTIYF
.	TRBV15	TRBJ2-1	.	TGTGCCACCAGCAGAAGAACTAATGAGCAGTTCTTC	CATSRRTNEQFF
.	TRBV25-1	TRBJ2-7	few	TGTGCCAGCAGTGAATTCCCAGGGCGAATCGACGAGCAGTACTTC	CASSEFPGRIDEQYF
TRBD1	TRBV7-4	TRBJ1-5	.	TGTGCCAGCAGCTTCCAGGACAGGGGGTTTTATAGCAATCAGCCCCAGCATTTT	CASSFQDRGFYSNQPQHF
.	TRBV28	TRBJ2-5	.	TGTGCCAGCAGTTTACAGGGCGGGTGGGCCCAGTACTTC	CASSLQGGWAQYF
.	TRBV29-1	TRBJ1-1	few	TGCAGCGTTGCAGCTGAGCGTGGTGAAGCTTTCTTT	CSVAAERGEAFF
.	TRBV25-1	TRBJ1-1	.	TGTGCCAGCAGTAGCTCTCAGGGGAATGAAGCTTTCTTT	CASSSSQGNEAFF
TRBD1	TRBV28	TRBJ2-5	many	TGTGCCAGCAGTTTTATCTGGACAGGGGGGCAAGAGACCCAGTACTTC	CASSFIWTGGQETQYF
.	TRBV20-1	TRBJ2-1	.	TGCAGTGCTCTGACGGACCACAATGAGCAGTTCTTC	CSALTDHNEQFF
TRBD1	TRBV11-2	TRBJ2-7	many	TGTGCCACTTCACAGGGGTACGAGCAGTACTTC	CATSQGYEQYF
TRBD2	TRBV27	TRBJ2-1	many	TGTGCCAGCAGTACCGGGACTAGCGGGGGGGCAGACCAAAATGAGCAGTTCTTC	CASSTGTSGGADQNEQFF
TRBD2	TRBV20-1	TRBJ2-5	.	TGCAGTGCTCCAACCCCCGGGACTAGCGGCTCAGTGACCCAGTACTTC	CSAPTPGTSGSVTQYF
TRBD2	TRBV20-1	TRBJ2-3	.	TGCAGTGCAGCGAGGGCGGGGGATAGCACAGATACGCAGTATTTT	CSAARAGDSTDTQYF
.	TRBV7-8	TRBJ2-7	many	TGTGCCAGCAGCTTGATCGACAGCCCTACCTACGAGCAGTACTTC	CASSLIDSPTYEQYF
TRBD1	TRBV5-4	TRBJ2-2	many	TGTGCCAGCAGCTCGACAGGGGGTGTCACCGGGGAGCTGTTTTTT	CASSSTGGVTGELFF
.	TRBV20-1	TRBJ1-2	.	TGCAGTGCTAGAGACCGGGGGGCCGGAACCTATGGCTACACCTTC	CSARDRGAGTYGYTF
.	TRBV7-2	TRBJ2-1	many	TGTGCCAGCAGCTTTTACGGGGGCACCTACAATGAGCAGTTCTTC	CASSFYGGTYNEQFF
TRBD1	TRBV28	TRBJ2-2	.	TGTGCCAGCAGTCCCCCCCTGACAGGGATGGGGGAGCTGTTTTTT	CASSPPLTGMGELFF
.	TRBV15	TRBJ1-4	.	TGTGCCACCTCCCGGGGGGGAGCGGGTAGTGAAAAACTGTTTTTT	CATSRGGAGSEKLFF
.	TRBV5-1	TRBJ1-1	few	TGCGCCAGCAGCTTTTCCATGAACACTGAAGCTTTCTTT	CASSFSMNTEAFF
.	TRBV7-8	TRBJ2-3	.	TGTGCCAGCAGCGACCCCGGCAATACGCAAGATACGCAGTATTTT	CASSDPGNTQDTQYF
.	TRBV23-1	TRBJ2-5	few	TGCGCCAGCAGTCAATCGGCGGGGCAGGCCCCCGAGACCCAGTACTTC	CASSQSAGQAPETQYF
.	TRBV27	TRBJ1-1	.	TGTGCCAGCAGTCTCCGGACAGTCAGTAACACTGAAGCTTTCTTT	CASSLRTVSNTEAFF
TRBD1	TRBV9	TRBJ2-1	.	TGTGCCAGCAGCGCCCCCACTGAGGGGGCCCTTTGGAATGAGCAGTTCTTC	CASSAPTEGALWNEQFF
.	TRBV20-1	TRBJ2-1	.	TGCAGTGCTAGAGACGCGTTGACTAGGAGTTCCTACAATGAGCAGTTCTTC	CSARDALTRSSYNEQFF
.	TRBV28	TRBJ1-2	.	TGTGCCAGCACTCAAGACTATGGCTACACCTTC	CASTQDYGYTF
.	TRBV7-2	TRBJ2-3	many	TGTGCCAGCAGCTTAATTACGTTAGATACGCAGTATTTT	CASSLITLDTQYF
TRBD1	TRBV7-4	TRBJ2-7	.	TGTGCCAGCAGCACAAACCCACGGGACAGGATTTACGAGCAGTACTTC	CASSTNPRDRIYEQYF
TRBD1	TRBV7-2	TRBJ1-1	.	TGTGCCAGCAGCGAACCCGGGACAGTGAATACTGAAGCTTTCTTT	CASSEPGTVNTEAFF
TRBD2	TRBV7-2	TRBJ2-1	few	TGTGCCAGCAGCTTAGCGTGGGAACTAGCGGGGGGTCCCTACAATGAGCAGTTCTTC	CASSLAWELAGGPYNEQFF
.	TRBV29-1	TRBJ1-1	few	TGCAGCGTTGAGGGGTCGACAGCCATGAACACTGAAGCTTTCTTT	CSVEGSTAMNTEAFF
.	TRBV12-3/TRBV12-4	TRBJ2-1	many	TGTGCCAGCAGTCCCGGGACGGGATACAATGAGCAGTTCTTC	CASSPGTGYNEQFF
.	TRBV7-8	TRBJ1-5	.	TGTGCCAGCAGCTTAAGGGTTAATAGCAATCAGCCCCAGCATTTT	CASSLRVNSNQPQHF
.	TRBV4-1	TRBJ2-3	many	TGCGCCAGCAGCCAAGGAACCTCCGATACGCAGTATTTT	CASSQGTSDTQYF
TRBD2	TRBV7-6	TRBJ2-3	few	TGTGCCAGCAGCTTACCAAGCGGGGGGGCCACAGATACGCAGTATTTT	CASSLPSGGATDTQYF
TRBD2	TRBV7-2	TRBJ2-7	many	TGTGCCAGCAGCTGGGGCGGGGGGGGCTACGAGCAGTACTTC	CASSWGGGGYEQYF
TRBD2	TRBV7-9	TRBJ2-3	many	TGTGCCAGCACCGCGGGGGGGAAGACAGATACGCAGTATTTT	CASTAGGKTDTQYF
TRBD1	TRBV7-9	TRBJ2-7	.	TGTGCCAGCAGCTTAGCGGTAGGGACAGGCTACGAGCAGTACTTC	CASSLAVGTGYEQYF
.	TRBV7-8	TRBJ2-1	many	TGTGCCAGCAGTCCGAGACAGGTCCACAATGAGCAGTTCTTC	CASSPRQVHNEQFF
TRBD2	TRBV7-2	TRBJ2-1	few	TGTGCCAGCAGCTTAGTAGGGACTAGCGGGGGGGCCGGTTATGAGCAGTTCTTC	CASSLVGTSGGAGYEQFF
.	TRBV7-8	TRBJ2-2	few	TGTGCCAGCAGCTTGCCCTCAACCGGGGAGCTGTTTTTT	CASSLPSTGELFF
.	TRBV9	TRBJ1-3	few	TGTGCCAGCAGCGACCGGACCTCTGGAAACACCATATATTTT	CASSDRTSGNTIYF
.	TRBV7-2	TRBJ2-5	many	TGTGCCAGCAGCCCGCAAGGCCAAGAGACCCAGTACTTC	CASSPQGQETQYF
.	TRBV19	TRBJ1-1	many	TGTGCCAGTAGTTGGTCAGGGAACACTGAAGCTTTCTTT	CASSWSGNTEAFF